The rows below give T cell receptor beta chains drawn from one sample of a study of blood T cells in healthy people across ages. TCRdb itself ran the 5' RACE reads through MiXCR, one entry per CDR3 protein. This table holds approximately 800,000 distinct CDR3 sequences, around 50% found once. The sample comprised blood. All receptors come from a man aged 40-49 years in good health. The conserved cysteine and the conserved F or W are not part of the CDR3 here.

CDR3aa | len | v_gene
ASSQGLAGLYNEQF | 14 | TRBV4-2
ASSLAGRSEQY | 11 | TRBV5-1
ASSELANSYEQY | 12 | TRBV5-1
ASSQGQGLGKLF | 12 | TRBV6-5
ASIEQGRDGYT | 11 | TRBV19
ASSLTPIGLADPYEQY | 16 | TRBV7-2
AISDPGGAETQY | 12 | TRBV10-3
ASSLALRALSPLH | 13 | TRBV5-1
ASSITGTEISNQPQH | 15 | TRBV27
ASSVSGGREPRKQF | 14 | TRBV9
ASTMRDTEAF | 10 | TRBV12-3/TRBV12-4
ASSLEFSASYEQY | 13 | TRBV11-2
ASSQGRGPQETQY | 13 | TRBV3-1
ASSRAVQETQY | 11 | TRBV11-2
SARALGQGYGYT | 12 | TRBV20-1
ASSSLTGTVFYEQY | 14 | TRBV7-9
ASMAGGSRDTQY | 12 | TRBV5-1
SVESLAGVSEQY | 12 | TRBV29-1
ASSLTLGQGAETQY | 14 | TRBV4-2
ASSLYLVREASGVAYEQY | 18 | TRBV4-2
AISATSGGSWDEQF | 14 | TRBV10-3
ASSPSSGGAREQF | 13 | TRBV28
AISESRNTDTQY | 12 | TRBV10-3
ASSLFTSGGAGNTGELF | 17 | TRBV7-2
ASSLAGGGFTEAF | 13 | TRBV7-2
ASSSSGGRSRDTQY | 14 | TRBV4-3
ASSFSPGAVNYGYT | 14 | TRBV12-3/TRBV12-4